The 28 T cell receptor beta chains below were found in one sample sequenced in a study of regulatory T cells in long-lasting Graves disease. Researchers made TCR beta libraries by using iRepertoire HTBI primers and running Arm-PCR on CDR3 regions. Using its own MiXCR run on the multiplex PCR reads, TCRdb lists one record per CDR3 protein. The sample lists around 400,000 distinct CDR3 sequences; over 20% were seen once. Time point reported: persistent/refractory GD, antithyroid drugs over 5 years with positive TRAb. With RNA extracted from PBMCs as input, the TCR library was made. The sequenced sample was peripheral blood mononuclear cells (PBMCs), obtained when the disease was refractory, from a patient treated with antithyroid drugs. Receptors originate from a female donor with Graves disease.

V and J are TRBV28 and TRBJ2-7; 7 bases are a match to TRBD2. The CDR3 sequence is 17 residues long. Trimming cost V 6 bases and J 2 bases; bases outside gene matches: 16. Germline lookup yields CDR1 MDHEN and CDR2 SYDVKM. This CDR3 reads CASRAPPGGRMTYEQYF. In nucleotides, the CDR3 is TGTGCCAGCAGAGCCCCTCCTGGCGGGAGAATGACCTACGAGCAGTACTTC. Together with reference TRBV28 and TRBJ2-7, the CDR3 gives the full variable domain: DVKVTQSSRYLVKRTGEKVFLECVQDMDHENMFWYRQDPGLGLRLIYFSYDVKMKEKGDIPEGYSVSREKKERFSLILESASTNQTSMYLCASRAPPGGRMTYEQYFGPGTRLTVT.

This clonotype was seen repeatedly, ten times or more. The chain joins TRBV28 to TRBJ1-2, with D uncertain. Germline V lookup: CDR1 MDHEN, CDR2 SYDVKM. The CDR3 contains 12 residues. V was cut by 5 bases and J by 8 bases, with 12 bases left in between. In DNA, the CDR3 is TGTGCCAGCAGTACCGGGAAACCCGGCTACACCTTC. This sequence encodes CASSTGKPGYTF.

This clonotype was detected ten times or more. The CDR3 DNA reads TGTGCCAGTAGAACGACTAGCGGGAACTACGAGCAGTACTTC. It specifies CASRTTSGNYEQYF. The chain links TRBV19 to TRBJ2-7; 11 bases are shared with TRBD2. J gave up 3 bases and V 6 bases, and 4 bases lay outside the gene matches. In germline, CDR1 is LNHDA, CDR2 SQIVND (reference sequence). The CDR3 is 14 amino acids. The full variable domain, rest sourced from reference TRBV19 and TRBJ2-7, is DGGITQSPKYLFRKEGQNVTLSCEQNLNHDAMYWYRQDPGQGLRLIYYSQIVNDFQKGDIAEGYSVSREKKESFPLTVTSAQKNPTAFYLCASRTTSGNYEQYFGPGTRLTVT.

The chain couples TRBV3-1 to TRBJ1-3, with D uncertain. The CDR3 length is 14 residues. Per germline, CDR1 LGHDT and CDR2 YNNKEL (reference sequence). The ends were cut back, 4 bases at V and 1 base at J, with 8 bases in the middle. The CDR3 nucleotides read TGTGCCAGCAGCCTATCGGAGTCTGGAAACACCATATATTTT. Residues: CASSLSESGNTIYF.

This clonotype has a count of ten or more. This sequence joins TRBV6-1 and TRBJ2-7; 8 nucleotides align to TRBD2. CDR1 and CDR2 (germline): MNHNS, SASEGT. Unmatched junction bases numbered 6, after V lost 8 bases and J lost 3 bases. CDR3 size: 13 residues. The CDR3, as DNA: TGTGCCAGCTCGTTAGCGGGACTCTACGAGCAGTACTTC. This translates into CASSLAGLYEQYF.

This clonotype has more than one count but fewer than ten. The chain recombines TRBV5-1 with TRBJ2-1, with 12 bases lining up with TRBD1. V shed 5 bases, J shed 8 bases, and the junction held 5 bases outside the gene matches. Germline V gene lookup returns CDR1 SGHRS and CDR2 YFSETQ. The CDR3 extends over 14 amino acids. CDR3 bases: TGCGCCAGCAGAGCCGGGACAGGGGGCGATGAGCAGTTCTTC. Its translation is CASRAGTGGDEQFF.

This chain links TRBV4-1 with TRBJ2-7, with TRBD1 matching 7 bases. The germline V gene encodes CDR1 MGHRA and CDR2 YSYEKL. The junction had 3 bases not matched to a gene; V was cut back by 1 base and J by 6 bases. This CDR3 has 13 residues. This CDR3 reads CASSQGRGLEQYF. CDR3 sequence (DNA): TGCGCCAGCAGCCAAGGAAGGGGGCTCGAGCAGTACTTC.

The chain recombines TRBV20-1 with TRBJ1-1, with unresolved D. Germline values: CDR1 DFQATT, CDR2 SNEGSKA (reference sequence). The CDR3 loop spans 12 amino acids. In nucleotides, the CDR3 is TGCAGCTTTATACCCGGAAACACTGAAGCTTTCTTT. It translates to CSFIPGNTEAFF.

This clonotype was counted ten times or more. The chain couples TRBV11-2 to TRBJ2-7; possible D gene TRBD2, 5 bases. The CDR3 totals 14 residues. Per the germline V gene, CDR1 is SGHAT and CDR2 is FQNNGV. V gave up 5 bases and J gave up 2 bases, with 13 bases separating them. The DNA for the CDR3 is TGTGCCAGCAGCACCCATGTCGGGGCCTACGAGCAGTACTTC. Translation: CASSTHVGAYEQYF.

This clonotype appeared a few times. A junction end diverges from the germline sequence, so it may reflect a read error. J is TRBJ2-2 and V is TRBV7-6; 10 nucleotides agree with TRBD2. CDR3 size: 15 residues. Germline V gene data show CDR1 as SGHVS and CDR2 as FNYEAQ. This CDR3 reads CASSLAGEETGELFF. The DNA of the CDR3 is TGTGCCAGCAGCCTAGCGGGAGAGGAAACCGGGGAGCTGTTTTTT.

This clonotype was seen more than once but under ten times. This chain connects TRBV28 to TRBJ1-2, with D possibly matching TRBD1 (5 bases). Germline V gene lookup returns CDR1 MDHEN and CDR2 SYDVKM. The CDR3 contains 12 residues. V gave up 5 bases and J gave up 8 bases, with 12 bases separating them. DNA for the CDR3: TGTGCCAGCAGTATCAGGGTTCAGGGCTACACCTTC. This sequence encodes CASSIRVQGYTF.

This clonotype came up a few times. The rearrangement uses TRBV28 and TRBJ2-1; no reliable D call. CDR1 MDHEN and CDR2 SYDVKM come from the germline V gene. Trimming took off 6 bases at V and 4 bases at J, with 16 bases between the two ends. The CDR3 consists of 15 residues. This CDR3 is CASSPPFTAYNEQFF. The CDR3 DNA reads TGTGCCAGCAGCCCACCGTTTACAGCTTACAATGAGCAGTTCTTC.

The sample holds many counts of this clonotype. The chain employs TRBV28 and TRBJ2-7; possibly TRBD1 or TRBD2 for D (5 bases each). The CDR3 runs to 13 residues. The germline gives CDR1 MDHEN, CDR2 SYDVKM. V lost 7 bases and J lost 2, with 12 bases in between. The CDR3 coding sequence is TGTGCCAGCATGGGGGAAGCGCCCTACGAGCAGTACTTC. This sequence encodes CASMGEAPYEQYF.

This clonotype has more than one count but fewer than ten. The gene calls are TRBV7-9 and TRBJ1-1; tentatively, D is TRBD1 (5 bases). Trimming left V 2 bases short and J 4 bases short, with 8 bases between. Germline loops: CDR1 SEHNR, CDR2 FQNEAQ (reference sequence). The CDR3 is 13 amino acids. The CDR3 DNA sequence: TGTGCCAGCAGCTTACCAGGGTTCACTGAAGCTTTCTTT. This sequence encodes CASSLPGFTEAFF.

Concerning this clonotype itself: Only one base separates this from a far larger clonotype, so it likely reflects a read error. The chain employs TRBV27 and TRBJ2-1, with a tentative D call TRBD1 (6 bases). The CDR3 length is 14 residues. V lost 1 base and J 10 bases, leaving 14 bases between the germline ends. In germline, CDR1 is MNHEY, CDR2 SMNVEV (reference sequence). The CDR3 DNA follows: TGTGCCAGCAGTTTATTCGGGACAAACTACGAGCAGTTCTTC. As protein: CASSLFGTNYEQFF.

This clonotype was counted ten times or more. The chain couples TRBV28 to TRBJ2-2; 9 bases align to TRBD1. CDR1 and CDR2 from the germline V gene are MDHEN and SYDVKM. This CDR3 has 15 amino acids. The V segment lost 7 bases and the J segment 3 bases; nucleotides outside the gene matches: 6. CDR3 region: CASTTGTGHTGELFF. The CDR3 DNA follows: TGTGCCAGCACTACCGGGACAGGGCACACCGGGGAGCTGTTTTTT.

This clonotype was observed many times. The J gene is TRBJ2-5, the V gene TRBV28; 8 positions agree with TRBD1. The germline V gene encodes CDR1 MDHEN and CDR2 SYDVKM. This CDR3 region has 20 residues. V dropped 3 bases and J dropped 3; count of bases not matched to a gene: 21. The CDR3 here is CASSFLYPDRGLPIKETQYF. In DNA form, the CDR3 reads TGTGCCAGCAGTTTTCTATATCCTGACAGGGGCCTCCCGATAAAAGAGACCCAGTACTTC.

This clonotype was counted at least ten times. For the CDR3, the DNA is TGTGCCAGCAGCACCGAGGCGGCTGGGGCCAACGTCCTGACTTTC. Translation gives CASSTEAAGANVLTF. The V and J genes are TRBV7-3 and TRBJ2-6; D unclear. The germline V gene encodes CDR1 SGHTA and CDR2 FQGTGA. This CDR3 region has 15 residues. Between the trimmed V and J ends, which lost 5 bases and 2 bases, there was a span of 10 bases.

The rearrangement uses TRBV11-2 and TRBJ2-1; D unresolved. The CDR3 has 15 residues. The germline V gene encodes CDR1 SGHAT and CDR2 FQNNGV. Deletions cut 1 base from V and 4 bases from J, with 11 bases between. The CDR3: CASSLVSTGYNEQFF. CDR3 bases: TGTGCCAGCAGCTTAGTGTCGACCGGGTACAATGAGCAGTTCTTC. The whole variable domain, filled in from reference TRBV11-2 and TRBJ2-1, reads EAGVAQSPRYKIIEKRQSVAFWCNPISGHATLYWYQQILGQGPKLLIQFQNNGVVDDSQLPKDRFSAERLKGVDSTLKIQPAKLEDSAVYLCASSLVSTGYNEQFFGPGTRLTVL.

V gene TRBV9 combines with J gene TRBJ1-2; no reliable D call. The CDR3 length is 13 residues. Looked up from germline, CDR1 is SGDLS and CDR2 is YYNGEE. The germline V and J ends were trimmed by 6 bases and 8 bases, with 17 bases remaining between them. Here the CDR3 DNA reads TGTGCCAGCACCGAGGAGCCAAACGCGGGCTACACCTTC. Translated: CASTEEPNAGYTF.

This clonotype was counted ten times or more. J is TRBJ2-4 and V is TRBV7-9; 7 positions agree with TRBD2. This CDR3 contains 14 residues. CDR1 and CDR2 from the germline V gene are SEHNR and FQNEAQ (reference sequence). The V gene end was trimmed by 11 bases and the J gene end by 2 bases; junction bases not matched to a gene: 9. The CDR3 DNA follows: TGTGCCGGGGGGGAGGAAACGTCCAAAAACATTCAGTACTTC. This translates into CAGGEETSKNIQYF.

In this sample, this clonotype turned up a few times. The chain links TRBV28 to TRBJ1-2; D not certain. CDR3 length equals 17 residues. The germline V and J ends were trimmed by 3 bases and 8 bases, with 25 bases remaining between them. The germline V gene encodes CDR1 MDHEN and CDR2 SYDVKM. CDR3 sequence reads: CASSLALGGPSARGYTF. CDR3 nucleotides: TGTGCCAGCAGTTTGGCCCTTGGCGGACCCTCTGCACGGGGCTACACCTTC.

CDR3 loop: CASSLNSPGELFF. In DNA form, the CDR3 reads TGTGCCAGCAGCTTAAATAGTCCCGGGGAGCTGTTTTTT. The chain links TRBV7-3 to TRBJ2-2, with D hard to call. Germline CDR1 is SGHTA and CDR2 is FQGTGA. This CDR3 comprises 13 residues. The V end lost 1 base, the J end lost 6 bases, and 6 bases lay between the germline ends.

This clonotype was counted at least ten times. The chain employs TRBV28 and TRBJ2-7; a weak D match, TRBD1 (6 bases). This CDR3 spans 14 amino acids. V lost 6 bases to trimming and J lost 1 base, with 13 bases between them. In germline, CDR1 is MDHEN, CDR2 SYDVKM. The CDR3 reads CASSLPDRSYEQYF. The CDR3 bases are TGTGCCAGCAGCCTACCGGACAGATCCTACGAGCAGTACTTC.

The chain joins TRBV20-1 to TRBJ2-5, with D perhaps TRBD1 (6 bases). This CDR3 contains 14 residues. Germline lookup yields CDR1 DFQATT and CDR2 SNEGSKA (reference sequence). The V end was cut by 3 bases, the J end by 2 bases, with 13 bases between. CDR3 region: CSARDSSGQETQYF. The CDR3 bases are TGCAGTGCTAGGGACAGTTCGGGGCAAGAGACCCAGTACTTC.

The rearrangement links TRBV12-3 or TRBV12-4 to TRBJ2-3; TRBD2 might be the D (6 bases). The V end lost 7 bases, the J end lost 8 bases, and 19 bases lay between the germline ends. The CDR3 covers 14 residues. As DNA, the CDR3 is TGTGCCAGCACCCGGGACTCCAACACTGGTACGCAGTATTTT. It translates to CASTRDSNTGTQYF.

This clonotype was counted ten times or more. The chain links TRBV20-1 to TRBJ1-1, with TRBD1 as a possible D gene (5 bases). Germline V lookup: CDR1 DFQATT, CDR2 SNEGSKA (reference sequence). The V end was cut by 0 bases, the J end by 0 bases, with 11 bases between. This CDR3 has 15 residues. CDR3 sequence: CSAREIGRVNTEAFF. For the CDR3, the DNA is TGCAGTGCTAGAGAAATCGGCAGGGTGAACACTGAAGCTTTCTTT.

The chain has TRBV5-1 and TRBJ2-1; perhaps TRBD2 as D (5 bases). CDR3 size: 12 residues. Germline V gene lookup returns CDR1 SGHRS and CDR2 YFSETQ. Trimming left V 3 bases short and J 10 bases short, with 11 bases between. The CDR3 sequence: CASSWESEEQFF. The CDR3, as DNA: TGCGCCAGCAGCTGGGAGAGTGAGGAGCAGTTCTTC.